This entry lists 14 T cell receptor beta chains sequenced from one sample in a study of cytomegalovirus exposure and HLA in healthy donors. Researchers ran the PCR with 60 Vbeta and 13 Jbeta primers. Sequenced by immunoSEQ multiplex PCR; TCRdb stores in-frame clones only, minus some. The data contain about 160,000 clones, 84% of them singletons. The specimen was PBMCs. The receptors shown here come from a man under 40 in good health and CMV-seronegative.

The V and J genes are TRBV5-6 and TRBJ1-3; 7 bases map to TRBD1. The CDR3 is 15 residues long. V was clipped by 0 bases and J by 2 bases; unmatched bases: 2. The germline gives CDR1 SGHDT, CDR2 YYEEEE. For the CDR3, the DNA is TGTGCCAGCAGCTTGGGGCAGGGGGCTGGAAACACCATATATTTT. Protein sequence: CASSLGQGAGNTIYF.

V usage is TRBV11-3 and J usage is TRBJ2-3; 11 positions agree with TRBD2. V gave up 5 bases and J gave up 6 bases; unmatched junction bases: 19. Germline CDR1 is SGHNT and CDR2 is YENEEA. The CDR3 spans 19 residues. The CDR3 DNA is TGTGCCAGCAGCCCCGACTTGGTGGGACTAGCGGCCTCGCGGGATACGCAGTATTTT. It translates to CASSPDLVGLAASRDTQYF.

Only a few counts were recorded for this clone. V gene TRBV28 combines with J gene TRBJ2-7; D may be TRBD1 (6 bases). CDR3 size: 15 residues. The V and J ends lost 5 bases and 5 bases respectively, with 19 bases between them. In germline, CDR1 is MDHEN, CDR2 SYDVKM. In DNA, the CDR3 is TGTGCCAGCAGTCCTACAGGGAGATCAGGGGACGAGCAGTACTTC. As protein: CASSPTGRSGDEQYF.

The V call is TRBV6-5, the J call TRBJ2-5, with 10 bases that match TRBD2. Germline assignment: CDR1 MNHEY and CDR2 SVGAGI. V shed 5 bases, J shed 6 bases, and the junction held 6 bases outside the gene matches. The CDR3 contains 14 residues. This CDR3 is CASSSGGASKTQYF. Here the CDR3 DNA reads TGTGCCAGCAGTAGCGGGGGGGCCTCGAAGACCCAGTACTTC.

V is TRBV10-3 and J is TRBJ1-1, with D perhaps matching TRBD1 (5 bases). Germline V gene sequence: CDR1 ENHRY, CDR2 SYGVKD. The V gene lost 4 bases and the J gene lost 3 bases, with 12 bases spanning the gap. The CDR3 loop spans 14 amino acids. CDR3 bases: TGTGCCATCAGTGTGAGCAGGGTGGACACTGAAGCTTTCTTT. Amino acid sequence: CAISVSRVDTEAFF.

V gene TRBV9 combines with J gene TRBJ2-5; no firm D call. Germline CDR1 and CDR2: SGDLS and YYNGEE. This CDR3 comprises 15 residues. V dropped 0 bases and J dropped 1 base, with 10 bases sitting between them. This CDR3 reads CASSVGHQFQETQYF. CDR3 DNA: TGTGCCAGCAGCGTAGGGCACCAGTTCCAAGAGACCCAGTACTTC.

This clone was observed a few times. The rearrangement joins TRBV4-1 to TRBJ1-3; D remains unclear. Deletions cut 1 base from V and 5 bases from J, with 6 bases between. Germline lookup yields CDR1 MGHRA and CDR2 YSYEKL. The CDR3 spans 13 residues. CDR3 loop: CASSQVTRNTIYF. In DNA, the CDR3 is TGCGCCAGCAGCCAAGTTACAAGAAACACCATATATTTT.

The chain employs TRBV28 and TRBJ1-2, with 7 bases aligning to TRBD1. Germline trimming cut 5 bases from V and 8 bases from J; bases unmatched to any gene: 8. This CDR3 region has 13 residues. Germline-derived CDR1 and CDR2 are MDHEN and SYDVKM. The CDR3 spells CASSPQGVEGYTF. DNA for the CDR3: TGTGCCAGCAGTCCCCAGGGGGTAGAGGGCTACACCTTC.

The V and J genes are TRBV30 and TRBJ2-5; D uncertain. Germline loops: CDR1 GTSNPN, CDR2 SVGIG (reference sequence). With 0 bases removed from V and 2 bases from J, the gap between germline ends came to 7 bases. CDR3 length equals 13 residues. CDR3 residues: CAWSVRRQETQYF. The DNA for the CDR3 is TGTGCCTGGAGTGTTCGCAGACAAGAGACCCAGTACTTC.

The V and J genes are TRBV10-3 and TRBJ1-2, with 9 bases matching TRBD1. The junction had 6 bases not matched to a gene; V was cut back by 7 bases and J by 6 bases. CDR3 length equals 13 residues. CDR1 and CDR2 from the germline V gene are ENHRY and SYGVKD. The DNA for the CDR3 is TGTGCCATCAAGGTATGGACAGGGGATGGCTACACCTTC. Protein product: CAIKVWTGDGYTF.

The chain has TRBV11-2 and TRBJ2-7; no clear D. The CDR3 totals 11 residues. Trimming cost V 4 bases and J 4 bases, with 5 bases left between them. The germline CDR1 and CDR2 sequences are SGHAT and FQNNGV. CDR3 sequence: CASSSSYEQYF. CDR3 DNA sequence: TGTGCCAGCAGCTCGTCTTACGAGCAGTACTTC.

The CDR3 DNA is TGTGCCAGCAGTTTGACAGGGGGATCCTATGGCTACACCTTC. Translated, it gives CASSLTGGSYGYTF. The chain uses TRBV27 and TRBJ1-2, with TRBD1 matching over 9 bases. There are 14 residues in the CDR3. V shed 3 bases, J shed 4 bases, and the junction held 3 bases outside the gene matches. Germline-derived CDR1 and CDR2 are MNHEY and SMNVEV (reference sequence).

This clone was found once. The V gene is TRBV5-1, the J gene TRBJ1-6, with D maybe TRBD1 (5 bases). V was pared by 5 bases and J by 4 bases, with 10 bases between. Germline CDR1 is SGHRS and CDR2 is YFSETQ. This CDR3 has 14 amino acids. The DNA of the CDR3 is TGCGCCAGCAGAGTACAGGATTATAATTCACCCCTCCACTTT. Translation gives CASRVQDYNSPLHF.

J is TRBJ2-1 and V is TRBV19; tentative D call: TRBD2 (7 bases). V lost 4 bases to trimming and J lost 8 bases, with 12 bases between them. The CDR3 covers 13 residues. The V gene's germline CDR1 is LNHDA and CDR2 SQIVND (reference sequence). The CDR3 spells CASSTTGGDEQFF. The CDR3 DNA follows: TGTGCCAGTAGTACCACGGGGGGCGATGAGCAGTTCTTC.